This T cell receptor beta chain was retrieved from a study of T cells expressing NK-cell markers. About the research overall: Cells sorted as CD3+CD56+NKG2C+, CD3+CD56+NKG2C- and CD3+CD56-NKG2C+ T cells supplied the TCR beta repertoires.

The germline CDR1 and CDR2 sequences are SGHRS and YFSETQ. The CDR3 is 15 residues long. Reanalyzing the 5' RACE reads, TCRdb keeps one entry per CDR3 protein, without DNA. This specimen shows roughly 430,000 distinct CDR3 sequences; the ten leading clones hold roughly 8%. This clonotype originated in a woman aged 18 to 75 in good health. The sequenced sample consisted of blood T cells: a sorted CD56 or NKG2C T cell subset, CD4+ or CD8+ T cells, or bulk PBMC T cells (not recorded which). The rearrangement links TRBV5-1 to TRBJ2-3; there is no DNA to check the TCRdb D call of TRBD1. The CDR3 loop reads CASSSTATSTDTQYF.